In its sample, the clone carrying this T cell receptor beta chain was seen many times. Its antigen is not identified. Each donor gave roughly 10 milliliters of peripheral blood. This record belongs to a study of blood T cells in healthy people across ages. For the second PCR, which ran for roughly 6 to 11 cycles, a sample-barcoded 5' primer and a J-beta primer mix were used. TCRdb called the 5' RACE reads again in MiXCR, with one record for every CDR3 protein. This sample has about 700,000 distinct CDR3 sequences, with about 34% found just once. Trimming left V 1 base short and J 1 base short, with 16 bases between. The CDR3 is made up of 18 amino acids. Germline V gene lookup returns CDR1 SGHAT and CDR2 FQNNGV. Study results and limitations: Estimates drawn from one million T cells were deemed to understate diversity. Both naive CD4+ cell counts and diversity were greater in long-lived donors than in aged donors.

Sample: blood. This sequence joins TRBV11-2 and TRBJ2-2; D perhaps matches TRBD1 (5 bases). The receptor comes from a woman older than 75 in good health. CDR3 DNA sequence: TGTGCCAGCAGCTTAGGGGATCCAGGACATTTGAACACCGGGGAGCTGTTTTTT. This codes for CASSLGDPGHLNTGELFF.